The clone carrying this T cell receptor beta chain was observed many times. Its antigen is unidentified. This specimen comes from a study of T cells after yellow fever vaccination. The wider study: Fractions low in cell number were prepared with SMART-Seq v4 Ultra Low Input. General study points: Clonotypes appearing in both CD4 and CD8 compartments existed, and their share was small.

Synthesis of TCR cDNA relied on 5'RACE template switching, which attached a universal primer site and UMIs. TCRdb ran MiXCR on the 5' RACE reads and lists one entry per CDR3 protein. This table has approximately 250,000 distinct CDR3 sequences, 5.2% appearing once. With 5 bases clipped from V and 1 base from J, the junction kept 5 bases outside the gene matches. CDR1 is SGHTA and CDR2 is FQGNSA in the germline V gene. This CDR3 has 15 residues. The input for sequencing was CD4+ T cells sorted from PBMCs, taken on the day of the yellow fever booster vaccination. The chain uses TRBV7-2 and TRBJ1-1, with 9 nucleotides matching TRBD1. The clonotype comes from a man aged 18-30 years who received the YFV17D yellow fever vaccine. The CDR3 region has the DNA TGTGCCAGCAGCCCGACAGGGGGATCGAACACTGAAGCTTTCTTT. Protein product: CASSPTGGSNTEAFF.